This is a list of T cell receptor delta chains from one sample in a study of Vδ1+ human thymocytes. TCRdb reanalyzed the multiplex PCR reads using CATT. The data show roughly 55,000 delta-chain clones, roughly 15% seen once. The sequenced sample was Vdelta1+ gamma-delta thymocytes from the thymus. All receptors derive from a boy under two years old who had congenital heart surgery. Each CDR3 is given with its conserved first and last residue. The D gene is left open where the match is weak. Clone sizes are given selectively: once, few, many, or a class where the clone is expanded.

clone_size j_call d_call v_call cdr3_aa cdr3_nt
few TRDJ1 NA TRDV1 CALGELHILAPPYTDKLIF TGTGCTCTTGGGGAACTACACATACTGGCACCGCCGTACACCGATAAACTCATCTTT
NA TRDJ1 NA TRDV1 CALGETTRWLSDKLIF TGTGCTCTTGGAGAGACTACGCGATGGCTAAGCGATAAACTCATCTTT
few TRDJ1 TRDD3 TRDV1 CALGVRPTYWGLRTDKLIF TGTGCTCTTGGGGTCAGACCTACGTACTGGGGGTTACGGACCGATAAACTCATCTTT
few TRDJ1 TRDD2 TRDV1 CALGELLPTSVLGGGLLIF TGTGCTCTTGGGGAACTACTTCCTACGTCCGTACTGGGAGGTGGACTACTCATCTTT
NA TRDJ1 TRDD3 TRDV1 CALGEPKEPSYPLYWGIRVLIF TGTGCTCTTGGGGAACCGAAGGAACCTTCCTACCCATTATACTGGGGGATACGCGTACTCATCTTT
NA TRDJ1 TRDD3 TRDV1 CALGEPCDGGYTDKLIF TGTGCTCTTGGGGAACCCTGCGATGGGGGATACACCGATAAACTCATCTTT
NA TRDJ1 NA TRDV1 CALGALPTDKLIF TGTGCTCTTGGGGCCCTCCCTACCGATAAACTCATCTTT
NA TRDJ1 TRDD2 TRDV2 CACGSYPFGVGHLKHKLIF TGTGCCTGTGGTTCCTACCCGTTCGGGGTCGGTCACCTGAAACATAAACTCATCTTT
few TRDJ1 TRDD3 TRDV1 CALGVRLLPRQLGDSIVYKLIF TGTGCTCTTGGGGTCCGGCTCCTTCCTCGGCAACTGGGGGATAGCATAGTGTATAAACTCATCTTT
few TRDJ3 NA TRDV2 CACEAFLEGDGSWDTRQMFF TGTGCCTGTGAGGCCTTCCTAGAGGGGGATGGCTCCTGGGACACCCGACAGATGTTTTTC
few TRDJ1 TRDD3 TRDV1 CALGAAVPNDRFTGGPTRGTDKLIF TGTGCTCTTGGGGCCGCTGTTCCCAACGACAGGTTTACTGGGGGACCTACCCGAGGGACCGATAAACTCATCTTT
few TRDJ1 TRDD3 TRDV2 CACVKIPVQDTGGCHPAKLIF TGTGCCTGTGTCAAAATTCCTGTCCAAGATACTGGGGGATGCCATCCTGCTAAACTCATCTTT
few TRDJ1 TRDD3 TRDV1 CALGESLRPTGGEHKLIF TGTGCTCTTGGGGAGAGCCTTCGACCGACTGGGGGAGAACATAAACTCATCTTT
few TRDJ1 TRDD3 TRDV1 CALGERGPFLGDPPNYTDKLIF TGTGCTCTTGGGGAACGTGGCCCATTCCTGGGGGATCCTCCCAACTACACCGATAAACTCATCTTT
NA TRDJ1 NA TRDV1 CALGELSGCPGGSTDKLIF TGTGCCCTTGGGGAACTAAGTGGGTGCCCGGGGGGAAGCACCGATAAACTCATCTTT
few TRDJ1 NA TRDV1 CALGEAVGSYTDKLIF TGTGCTCTTGGGGAGGCAGTTGGGTCGTACACCGATAAACTCATCTTT
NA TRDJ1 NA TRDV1 CALGEFRGGYTDKLIF TGTGCTCTTGGGGAATTTAGGGGTGGATACACCGATAAACTCATCTTT
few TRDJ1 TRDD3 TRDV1 CALGELFLRTGGYGGNTDKLIF TGTGCTCTTGGGGAACTTTTCCTACGTACTGGGGGATACGGTGGAAACACCGATAAACTCATCTTT
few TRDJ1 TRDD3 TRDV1 CAPGESPESNWGTTRSADKLIF TGTGCTCCTGGGGAAAGCCCAGAGTCGAACTGGGGGACCACCCGTAGCGCCGATAAACTCATCTTT
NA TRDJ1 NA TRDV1 CALGELKKGGSSKGADKLIF TGTGCTCTTGGGGAACTAAAGAAAGGAGGTTCCTCCAAGGGAGCCGATAAACTCATCTTT
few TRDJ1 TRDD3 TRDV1 CALGELGPGTGGYRYTDKLIF TGTGCTCTTGGGGAACTTGGTCCCGGTACTGGGGGATACCGGTACACCGATAAACTCATCTTT
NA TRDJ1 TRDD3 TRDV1 CALGELLPFLGAPTDKLIF TGTGCTCTTGGGGAACTTCTCCCGTTTCTGGGGGCCCCCACCGATAAACTCATCTTT
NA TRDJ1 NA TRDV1 CALGEGSDKLIF TGTGCTCTTGGGGAGGGCTCCGATAAACTCATCTTT
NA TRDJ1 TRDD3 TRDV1 CALGEGAGGHTDKLIF TGTGCTCTTGGGGAAGGTGCTGGGGGACACACCGATAAACTCATCTTT
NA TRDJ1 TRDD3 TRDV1 CALGEQESTSIDPWGNDKLIF TGTGCTCTTGGGGAACAAGAGTCTACGAGCATCGACCCCTGGGGGAACGATAAACTCATCTTT
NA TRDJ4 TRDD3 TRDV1 CALGELLGIFRPLIF TGTGCTCTTGGGGAACTACTGGGGATCTTCAGACCCCTGATCTTT
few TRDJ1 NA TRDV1 CALGEGDSVLLVGYEYTDKLIF TGTGCTCTTGGGGAGGGTGATTCGGTTTTACTGGTGGGCTACGAGTACACCGATAAACTCATCTTT
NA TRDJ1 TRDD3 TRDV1 CALGGPLSYGCVLGDTYTDKLIF TGTGCTCTTGGGGGTCCCCTTTCCTACGGCTGTGTACTGGGGGATACATACACCGATAAACTCATCTTT
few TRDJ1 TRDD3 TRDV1 CALGDIMGVQGHTDKLIF TGTGCTCTCGGGGATATCATGGGGGTACAAGGCCACACCGATAAACTCATCTTT
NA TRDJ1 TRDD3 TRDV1 CALGEGRASRKYWGWGLIF TGTGCTCTTGGGGAAGGTAGGGCTTCCCGCAAGTACTGGGGCTGGGGGCTCATCTTT
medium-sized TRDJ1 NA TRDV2 CACDTEPGIDKLIF TGTGCCTGTGACACAGAGCCGGGGATCGATAAACTCATCTTT
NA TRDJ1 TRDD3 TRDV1 CALGEPVSLTFLLGDTTHKDKLIF TGTGCTCTTGGGGAACCCGTTTCCCTCACCTTCCTACTGGGGGATACGACTCACAAAGATAAACTCATCTTT
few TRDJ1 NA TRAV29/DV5 CSVLLCSKRSGTGNKLIF NA
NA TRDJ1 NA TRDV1 CALGELPPPTYYWADKQNTDKLIF TGTGCTCTTGGGGAACTTCCCCCCCCAACCTATTACTGGGCTGATAAGCAAAACACCGATAAACTCATCTTT
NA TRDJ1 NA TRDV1 CALGELGNSYQTGVWGLIF TGTGCTCTTGGGGAACTTGGGAATTCCTACCAAACTGGGGTGTGGGGACTCATCTTT
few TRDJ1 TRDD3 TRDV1 CALGELGLCTGGYGEYTDKLIF TGTGCTCTTGGGGAACTCGGGCTATGTACTGGGGGATACGGGGAGTACACCGATAAACTCATCTTT
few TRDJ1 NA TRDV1 CALGEIIPPHAYTDKLIF TGTGCTCTTGGGGAAATTATCCCCCCCCACGCGTACACCGATAAACTCATCTTT
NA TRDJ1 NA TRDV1 CALGESAACRYTDKLIF TGTGCTCTTGGGGAATCCGCAGCCTGCAGGTACACCGATAAACTCATCTTT
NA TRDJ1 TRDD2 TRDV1 CALGLHTAFLRARPTGDLYTDKLIF TGTGCTCTTGGGTTGCATACGGCCTTCCTACGTGCCCGGCCTACTGGGGACCTGTACACCGATAAACTCATCTTT
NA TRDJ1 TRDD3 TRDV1 CALGELPIRGVGDTGTDKLIF TGTGCTCTTGGGGAACTCCCCATTCGTGGTGTGGGGGATACGGGTACCGATAAACTCATCTTT
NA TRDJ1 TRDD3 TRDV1 CALGDPEGKWGIKAADKLIF TGTGCTCTTGGGGACCCAGAGGGTAAGTGGGGGATAAAAGCTGCCGATAAACTCATCTTT
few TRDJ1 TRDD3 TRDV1 CALGERGWGIRVGADKLIF TGTGCTCTTGGGGAGAGAGGCTGGGGGATACGAGTGGGCGCCGATAAACTCATCTTT
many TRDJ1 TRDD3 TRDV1 CALRVPGGKLIF TGTGCTCTCCGTGTTCCTGGGGGTAAACTCATCTTT
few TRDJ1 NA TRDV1 CALGVTVGCRDALYTDKLIF TGTGCTCTTGGGGTAACCGTGGGTTGTAGGGATGCCCTATACACCGATAAACTCATCTTT
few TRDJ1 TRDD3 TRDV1 CALGPSTGGYPPDTDKLTF TGTGCTCTTGGTCCTTCCACTGGGGGATACCCCCCTGACACCGATAAACTCACCTTT
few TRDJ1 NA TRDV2 CACDTGILGTLYTDKLIF TGTGCCTGTGACACCGGGATCCTGGGGACTCTATACACCGATAAACTCATCTTT
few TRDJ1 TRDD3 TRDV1 CALGELWLPGGYTDKLIF TGTGCTCTTGGGGAACTTTGGCTACCTGGGGGATACACCGATAAACTCATCTTT
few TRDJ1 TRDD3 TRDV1 CALGELKVHSGGLRGVGKLIF TGTGCTCTTGGGGAATTGAAGGTGCACAGTGGGGGACTGAGGGGTGTTGGGAAACTCATCTTT
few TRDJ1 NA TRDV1 CALGNTRPSYLGDIRYTHADKLIF TGTGCTCTTGGGAATACCAGGCCTTCCTACCTGGGGGATATTAGATATACCCACGCCGATAAACTCATCTTT
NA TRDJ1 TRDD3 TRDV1 CALGERSLLAPWSQLGTQYTDKLIF TGTGCTCTTGGGGAAAGAAGCCTTCTCGCTCCTTGGAGCCAACTGGGGACCCAGTACACCGATAAACTCATCTTT
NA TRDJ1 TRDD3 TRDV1 CALGEGALRQLGDPTDKLIF TGTGCTCTTGGGGAAGGGGCCCTTCGTCAACTGGGGGACCCCACCGATAAACTCATCTTT
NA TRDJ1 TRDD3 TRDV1 CALGELIRGIRGTDKLIF TGTGCTCTTGGGGAACTTATCCGGGGGATACGGGGCACCGATAAACTCATCTTT
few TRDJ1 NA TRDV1 CALGGTSPRGKLIF TGTGCTCTTGGGGGTACGAGTCCCCGAGGTAAACTCATCTTT
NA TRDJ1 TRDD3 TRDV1 CALGELNQFPNGPLDGGFHQGTDKLIF TGTGCTCTTGGGGAACTGAACCAATTTCCTAACGGACCTCTCGATGGGGGATTTCATCAGGGCACCGATAAACTCATCTTT
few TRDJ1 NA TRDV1 CALGERLRDRIPSRLIF TGTGCTCTTGGGGAACGGTTACGTGACCGGATCCCCTCTAGACTCATCTTT
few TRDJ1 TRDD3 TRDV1 CALGEPFRTTYSGGYGTDKLIF TGTGCTCTTGGGGAACCTTTCCGAACCACCTACTCTGGGGGATACGGAACCGATAAACTCATCTTT
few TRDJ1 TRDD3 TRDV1 CALGHNFLRKSVLGDTHKLIF TGTGCTCTTGGGCACAACTTCCTACGGAAGTCCGTACTGGGGGATACCCATAAACTCATCTTT